The rows below give T cell receptor beta chains drawn from one sample of a study of T-cell reconstitution after alpha-beta-depleted transplantation in children. TCRdb processed the PCR reads anew with MiXCR; each CDR3 protein has one entry. The sample shows about 300,000 distinct CDR3 sequences, over 7.5% of them seen only once. The input for sequencing was peripheral blood, taken 360 days after TCRalphabeta/CD19-depleted stem cell transplant. Receptor source: a female patient aged 2 to 10 who had a stem cell transplant for Fanconi anemia, so the T cells may come from the graft donor. CDR3s include the opening cysteine and the closing phenylalanine or tryptophan. A D gene is named only where the DNA matches it firmly. Rows give clone size only sometimes, using once, few, many, or a class for an expanded clone.

TRBD2,TRBV20-1,14,TRBJ2-1,.,CSAPGLANYNEQFF,TGCAGTGCCCCCGGACTAGCGAACTACAATGAGCAGTTCTTC
.,TRBV20-1,14,TRBJ2-7,.,CSARFVGLAGEQYF,TGCAGTGCTAGATTCGTTGGACTGGCTGGCGAGCAGTACTTC
TRBD2,TRBV6-2/TRBV6-3,16,TRBJ2-3,.,CASRTLWRGRADTQYF,TGTGCCAGCAGAACCTTATGGCGGGGGAGAGCAGATACGCAGTATTTT
.,TRBV6-1,12,TRBJ1-5,few,CASSGDTRPQHF,TGTGCCAGCAGCGGAGACACGCGGCCCCAGCATTTT
.,TRBV5-6,12,TRBJ1-5,many,CASSLNGGPQHF,TGTGCCAGCAGTTTGAACGGAGGGCCCCAGCATTTT
.,TRBV7-8,16,TRBJ2-7,many,CASSSEGLDWVYEQYF,TGTGCCAGCAGCTCCGAAGGGCTGGATTGGGTCTACGAGCAGTACTTC
.,TRBV6-5,14,TRBJ1-2,few,CASSYGTPRGGYTF,TGTGCCAGCAGTTACGGGACCCCGCGGGGGGGCTACACCTTC
TRBD2,TRBV11-2,17,TRBJ2-3,.,CASVGAGGPEGTDTQYF,TGTGCCAGCGTCGGCGCGGGAGGGCCGGAGGGCACAGATACGCAGTATTTT
.,TRBV5-1,16,TRBJ1-1,many,CASSLIGVGSYTEAFF,TGCGCCAGCAGCTTGATTGGGGTGGGATCGTACACTGAAGCTTTCTTT
.,TRBV4-3,14,TRBJ1-2,many,CASSRATGGYGYTF,TGCGCCAGCAGCCGGGCGACGGGAGGCTATGGCTACACCTTC
TRBD2,TRBV7-2,18,TRBJ2-1,.,CASSLAGGKSSSYNEQFF,TGTGCCAGCAGCTTGGCGGGGGGGAAATCGTCCTCCTACAATGAGCAGTTCTTC
.,TRBV12-3/TRBV12-4,15,TRBJ1-1,many,CASSYRAGVTTEAFF,TGTGCCAGCAGTTACCGCGCCGGAGTAACGACTGAAGCTTTCTTT
.,TRBV12-3/TRBV12-4,13,TRBJ1-1,many,CASKSQAWTEAFF,TGTGCCAGCAAGTCCCAGGCGTGGACTGAAGCTTTCTTT
TRBD1,TRBV4-1,16,TRBJ1-1,few,CASSIWTGRGNTEAFF,TGCGCCAGCAGCATCTGGACAGGGAGGGGGAACACTGAAGCTTTCTTT
.,TRBV20-1,14,TRBJ2-3,many,CSARTGSGTDTQYF,TGCAGTGCTAGGACAGGTTCGGGCACAGATACGCAGTATTTT
.,TRBV6-2/TRBV6-3,14,TRBJ2-3,many,CASSYNPITDTQYF,TGTGCCAGCAGTTACAATCCAATCACAGATACGCAGTATTTT
TRBD1,TRBV6-5,16,TRBJ2-7,.,CASSSSRGLGFYEQYF,TGTGCCAGCAGTTCATCCAGGGGGCTTGGATTCTACGAGCAGTACTTC
.,TRBV6-1,16,TRBJ2-4,.,CASSDIVYKAKNIQYF,TGTGCCAGCAGTGATATAGTTTACAAAGCCAAAAACATTCAGTACTTC
.,TRBV24-1,12,TRBJ1-3,few,CATSDGGDTIYF,TGTGCCACCAGTGATGGGGGGGACACCATATATTTT
TRBD1,TRBV19,16,TRBJ2-1,.,CASSIVWTGGRNEQFF,TGTGCCAGTAGTATAGTATGGACAGGGGGGAGAAATGAGCAGTTCTTC
TRBD2,TRBV29-1,15,TRBJ2-2,many,CSVVTSGANTGELFF,TGCAGCGTCGTAACTAGCGGCGCGAACACCGGGGAGCTGTTTTTT
.,TRBV7-9,13,TRBJ2-6,few,CASSIGGANVLTF,TGTGCCAGCAGCATCGGTGGGGCCAACGTCCTGACTTTC
.,TRBV5-4,14,TRBJ1-1,many,CASSLTSANTEAFF,TGTGCCAGCAGCTTGACATCGGCGAACACTGAAGCTTTCTTT
TRBD1,TRBV7-9,15,TRBJ1-3,many,CASSLAGGAGNTIYF,TGTGCCAGCAGCTTAGCAGGGGGCGCCGGAAACACCATATATTTT
.,TRBV20-1,16,TRBJ1-6,many,CSARRDKEGLWSPLHF,TGCAGTGCCCGCCGGGACAAAGAGGGTCTTTGGTCACCCCTCCACTTT
.,TRBV20-1,13,TRBJ2-5,many,CSASLVAVETQYF,TGCAGTGCTAGCTTAGTAGCAGTAGAGACCCAGTACTTC
.,TRBV12-3/TRBV12-4,15,TRBJ2-1,few,CASSLRGPSYNEQFF,TGTGCCAGCAGTTTACGGGGGCCCTCCTACAATGAGCAGTTCTTC
.,TRBV3-1,14,TRBJ1-1,.,CASSQGFSVTEAFF,TGTGCCAGCAGCCAAGGGTTCAGCGTCACTGAAGCTTTCTTT
TRBD1,TRBV6-2/TRBV6-3,14,TRBJ2-7,many,CASRSTGGPYEQYF,TGTGCCAGCAGGTCGACAGGGGGCCCCTACGAGCAGTACTTC
.,TRBV7-2,15,TRBJ2-4,few,CASSLWAGAESIQYF,TGTGCCAGCAGCTTATGGGCGGGCGCGGAGTCCATTCAGTACTTC
.,TRBV12-3/TRBV12-4,15,TRBJ2-1,many,CASSSWRGARNEQFF,TGTGCCAGCAGTTCCTGGAGGGGGGCTCGCAATGAGCAGTTCTTC
.,TRBV18,15,TRBJ2-7,.,CASSQGTAQTYEQYF,TGTGCCAGCTCCCAAGGGACTGCCCAAACCTACGAGCAGTACTTC
.,TRBV20-1,10,TRBJ2-7,many,CSAPQGEEYF,TGCAGTGCCCCACAGGGAGAAGAGTACTTC
TRBD1,TRBV5-1,14,TRBJ2-1,few,CASSPWTGDNEQFF,TGCGCCAGCAGCCCATGGACAGGGGACAATGAGCAGTTCTTC
.,TRBV12-3/TRBV12-4,15,TRBJ1-6,few,CASSPLGGWNSPLHF,TGTGCCAGCAGCCCCCTCGGGGGTTGGAATTCACCCCTCCACTTT
.,TRBV10-2,17,TRBJ2-3,many,CASSESSLGLQTDTQYF,TGCGCCAGCAGTGAGTCTAGTCTTGGGCTCCAGACAGATACGCAGTATTTT
TRBD1,TRBV20-1,14,TRBJ2-7,.,CSAAGQGARGEQYF,TGCAGTGCTGCGGGACAGGGGGCGCGTGGAGAGCAGTACTTC
.,TRBV7-9,12,TRBJ1-2,many,CASSFLTGGYTF,TGTGCCAGCAGCTTCTTAACGGGTGGCTACACCTTC
.,TRBV20-1,13,TRBJ2-5,.,CSAKSGFQETQYF,TGCAGTGCAAAGTCGGGCTTCCAAGAGACCCAGTACTTC
.,TRBV6-5,14,TRBJ1-5,.,CASSYRAENQPQHF,TGTGCCAGCAGTTACCGGGCAGAAAATCAGCCCCAGCATTTT
TRBD1,TRBV28,13,TRBJ1-2,.,CASMRQGASGYTF,TGTGCCAGCATGAGACAGGGGGCGTCCGGCTACACCTTC
TRBD1,TRBV25-1,17,TRBJ1-2,many,CASSDLSTGVASYGYTF,TGTGCCAGCAGTGACCTCTCGACAGGGGTAGCCTCCTATGGCTACACCTTC
.,TRBV7-9,11,TRBJ1-1,few,CASSPQGRAFF,TGTGCCAGCAGCCCACAGGGTAGAGCTTTCTTT
TRBD2,TRBV20-1,14,TRBJ2-7,many,CSAEAGEAPYEQYF,TGCAGTGCTGAAGCGGGAGAAGCCCCCTACGAGCAGTACTTC
.,TRBV28,15,TRBJ2-7,many,CASSLPPIGSYEQYF,TGTGCCAGCAGTTTACCTCCAATAGGCTCCTACGAGCAGTACTTC